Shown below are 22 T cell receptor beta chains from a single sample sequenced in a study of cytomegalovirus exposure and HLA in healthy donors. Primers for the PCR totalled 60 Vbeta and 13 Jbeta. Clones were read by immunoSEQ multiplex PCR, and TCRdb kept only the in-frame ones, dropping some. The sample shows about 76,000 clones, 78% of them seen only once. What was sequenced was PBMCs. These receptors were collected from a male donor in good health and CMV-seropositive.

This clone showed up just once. For the CDR3, the DNA is TGTGCCAGCAGCGTAGGGTCGGGAGGGCGTACAGATACGCAGTATTTT. It codes for CASSVGSGGRTDTQYF. The J gene is TRBJ2-3, the V gene TRBV9; 8 bases align to TRBD2. Germline V lookup: CDR1 SGDLS, CDR2 YYNGEE. The CDR3 extends over 16 amino acids. V shed 0 bases, J shed 3 bases, and the junction held 6 bases outside the gene matches. Looking up the rest from reference TRBV9 and TRBJ2-3 gives the full variable domain: DSGVTQTPKHLITATGQRVTLRCSPRSGDLSVYWYQQSLDQGLQFLIQYYNGEERAKGNILERFSAQQFPDLHSELNLSSLELGDSALYFCASSVGSGGRTDTQYFGPGTRLTVL.

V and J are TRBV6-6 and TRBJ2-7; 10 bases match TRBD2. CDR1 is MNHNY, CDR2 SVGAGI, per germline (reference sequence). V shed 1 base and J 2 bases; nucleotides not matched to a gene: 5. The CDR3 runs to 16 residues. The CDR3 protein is CASSYLLLAGPYEQYF. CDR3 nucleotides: TGTGCCAGCAGTTACTTGTTACTAGCGGGACCCTACGAGCAGTACTTC.

CDR3: CASGQGALYGELFF. The CDR3 DNA is TGTGCCTCGGGACAGGGGGCTCTATACGGGGAGCTGTTTTTT. The chain is built from TRBV30 and TRBJ2-2; TRBD1 agrees at 12 bases. Germline loops: CDR1 GTSNPN, CDR2 SVGIG (reference sequence). J lost 7 bases, V lost 7 bases, and 7 bases had no gene match. This CDR3 is built from 14 residues. Supplemented by reference TRBV30 and TRBJ2-2, the full variable domain reads SQTIHQWPATLVQPVGSPLSLECTVEGTSNPNLYWYRQAAGRGLQLLFYSVGIGQISSEVPQNLSASRPQDRQFILSSKKLLLSDSGFYLCASGQGALYGELFFGEGSRLTVL.

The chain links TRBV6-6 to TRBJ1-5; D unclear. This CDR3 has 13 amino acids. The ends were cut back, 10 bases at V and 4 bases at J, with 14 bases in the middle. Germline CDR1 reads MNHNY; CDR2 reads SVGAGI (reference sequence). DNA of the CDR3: TGTGCCACTCGGAGAGAGTCGAATCAGCCCCAGCATTTT. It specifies CATRRESNQPQHF.

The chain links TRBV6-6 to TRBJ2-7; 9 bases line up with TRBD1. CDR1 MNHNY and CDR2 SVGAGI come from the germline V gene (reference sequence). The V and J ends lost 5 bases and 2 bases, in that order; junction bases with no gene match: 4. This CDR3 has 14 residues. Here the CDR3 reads CASSDRGGTYEQYF. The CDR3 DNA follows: TGTGCCAGCAGTGACAGGGGGGGAACCTACGAGCAGTACTTC.

The CDR3 bases are TGTGCCAGCAGCTTCCGGGACAGGGGCGACGAGCAGTACTTC. This encodes CASSFRDRGDEQYF. The chain uses TRBV7-8 and TRBJ2-7; TRBD1 agrees at 10 bases. V gave up 3 bases and J gave up 5 bases; unmatched junction bases: 4. The CDR3 is 14 residues long. Per germline, CDR1 SGHVS and CDR2 FQNEAQ.

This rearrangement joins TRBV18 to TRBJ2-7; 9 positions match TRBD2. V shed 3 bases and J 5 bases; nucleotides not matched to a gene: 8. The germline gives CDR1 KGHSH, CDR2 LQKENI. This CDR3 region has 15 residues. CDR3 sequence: CASSPYTAGGHEQYF. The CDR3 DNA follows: TGTGCCAGCTCACCGTATACAGCGGGAGGCCACGAGCAGTACTTC. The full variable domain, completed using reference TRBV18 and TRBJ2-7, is NAGVMQNPRHLVRRRGQEARLRCSPMKGHSHVYWYRQLPEEGLKFMVYLQKENIIDESGMPKERFSAEFPKEGPSILRIQQVVRGDSAAYFCASSPYTAGGHEQYFGPGTRLTVT.

CDR3 in amino acids: CASSQDALAADYEQYF. DNA of the CDR3: TGTGCCAGCAGCCAAGATGCACTAGCAGCCGACTACGAGCAGTACTTC. The chain couples TRBV4-2 to TRBJ2-7; weak D call: TRBD2 (6 bases). V was trimmed by 0 bases and J by 3 bases, leaving 15 bases between them. The CDR3 sequence is 16 residues long. Germline V lookup: CDR1 LGHNA, CDR2 YNFKEQ.

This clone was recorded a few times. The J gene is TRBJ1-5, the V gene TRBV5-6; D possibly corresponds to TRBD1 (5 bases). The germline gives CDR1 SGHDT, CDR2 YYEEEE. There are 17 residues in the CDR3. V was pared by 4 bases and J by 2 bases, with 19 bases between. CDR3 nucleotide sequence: TGTGCCAGCAGCGGTGGGGGGGGGACCGGGGGCAATCAGCCCCAGCATTTT. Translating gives CASSGGGGTGGNQPQHF.

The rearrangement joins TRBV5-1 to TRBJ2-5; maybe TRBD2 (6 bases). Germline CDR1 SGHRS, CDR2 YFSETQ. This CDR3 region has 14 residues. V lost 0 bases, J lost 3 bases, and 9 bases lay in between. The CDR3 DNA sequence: TGCGCCAGCAGCTTGGCCAGGGAGGAAGAGACCCAGTACTTC. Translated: CASSLAREEETQYF.

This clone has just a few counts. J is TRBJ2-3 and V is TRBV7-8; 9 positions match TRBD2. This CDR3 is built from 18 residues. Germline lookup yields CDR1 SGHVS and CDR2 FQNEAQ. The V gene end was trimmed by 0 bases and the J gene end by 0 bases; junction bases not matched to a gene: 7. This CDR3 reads CASSLAPSGNPSTDTQYF. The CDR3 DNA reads TGTGCCAGCAGCTTAGCGCCTAGCGGGAACCCTAGCACAGATACGCAGTATTTT. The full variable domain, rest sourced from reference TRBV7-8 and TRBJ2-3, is GAGVSQSPRYKVAKRGQDVALRCDPISGHVSLFWYQQALGQGPEFLTYFQNEAQLDKSGLPSDRFFAERPEGSVSTLKIQRTQQEDSAVYLCASSLAPSGNPSTDTQYFGPGTRLTVL.

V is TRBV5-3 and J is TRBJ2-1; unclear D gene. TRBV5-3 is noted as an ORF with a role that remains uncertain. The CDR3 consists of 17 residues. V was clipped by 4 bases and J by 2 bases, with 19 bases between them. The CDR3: CARSNRLTTTTYNEQFF. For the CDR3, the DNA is TGTGCCAGAAGCAACCGCCTCACTACCACCACCTACAATGAGCAGTTCTTC.

Written as DNA, the CDR3 is TGTGCCAGCAGTGAAGGTAGGGAGAGGAATGAGCAGTTCTTC. It translates to CASSEGRERNEQFF. V is TRBV6-1 and J is TRBJ2-1, with TRBD2 as a possible D gene (5 bases). CDR1 and CDR2 (germline): MNHNS, SASEGT. V lost 1 base, J lost 7 bases, and 11 bases lay in between. The CDR3 has 14 amino acids.

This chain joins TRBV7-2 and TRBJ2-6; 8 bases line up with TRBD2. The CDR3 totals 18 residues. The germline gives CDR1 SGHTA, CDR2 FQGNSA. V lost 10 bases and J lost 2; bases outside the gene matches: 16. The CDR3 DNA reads TGTGCCACACCTGTTCAGGCGGGAGGCTCCCCTGGGGCCAACGTCCTGACTTTC. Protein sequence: CATPVQAGGSPGANVLTF.

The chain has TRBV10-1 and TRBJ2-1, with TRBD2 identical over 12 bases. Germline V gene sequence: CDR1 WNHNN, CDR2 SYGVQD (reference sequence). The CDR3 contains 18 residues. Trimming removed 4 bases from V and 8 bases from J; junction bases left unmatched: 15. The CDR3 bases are TGCGCCAGCAGTGTCAGGGCTAGCGGGAGGGCCGGGTTCCATGAGCAGTTCTTC. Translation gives CASSVRASGRAGFHEQFF.

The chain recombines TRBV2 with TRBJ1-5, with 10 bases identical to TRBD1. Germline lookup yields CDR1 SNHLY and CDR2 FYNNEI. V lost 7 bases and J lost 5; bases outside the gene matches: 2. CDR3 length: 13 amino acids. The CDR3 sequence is CASKGQGDQPQHF. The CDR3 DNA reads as TGTGCCAGCAAAGGACAGGGGGATCAGCCCCAGCATTTT.

The CDR3 DNA is TGTGCCAGCAGTTTAGCGACAGGGGTCAATCAGCCCCAGCATTTT. Its protein is CASSLATGVNQPQHF. The V call is TRBV28, the J call TRBJ1-5; 8 bases agree with TRBD1. The junction had 3 bases not matched to a gene; V was cut back by 2 bases and J by 3 bases. The CDR3 is made up of 15 amino acids. CDR1 is MDHEN, CDR2 SYDVKM, per germline.

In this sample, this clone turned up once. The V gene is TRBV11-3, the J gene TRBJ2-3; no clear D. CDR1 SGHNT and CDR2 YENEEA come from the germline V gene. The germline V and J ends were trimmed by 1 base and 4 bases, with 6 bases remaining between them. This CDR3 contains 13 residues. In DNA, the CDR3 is TGTGCCAGCAGCTTAGGAGGAGCAGATACGCAGTATTTT. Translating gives CASSLGGADTQYF.

CDR3 in DNA: TGTGCCAGCAGTGCGACAGCCTGGGGGAGGGGGACGCAGTATTTT. Translated: CASSATAWGRGTQYF. V usage is TRBV9 and J usage is TRBJ2-3; D might be TRBD2 (7 bases). Trimming removed 5 bases at V and 9 bases at J, with 22 bases between. The CDR3 covers 15 residues. Germline values: CDR1 SGDLS, CDR2 YYNGEE. Looking up the rest from reference TRBV9 and TRBJ2-3 gives the full variable domain: DSGVTQTPKHLITATGQRVTLRCSPRSGDLSVYWYQQSLDQGLQFLIQYYNGEERAKGNILERFSAQQFPDLHSELNLSSLELGDSALYFCASSATAWGRGTQYFGPGTRLTVL.

CDR3 coding DNA: TGTGCCAGCAGCACTAGCGGGTCCTACGAGCAGTACTTC. It translates to CASSTSGSYEQYF. V usage is TRBV5-4 and J usage is TRBJ2-7, with TRBD2 identical over 9 bases. This CDR3 comprises 13 residues. V was pared by 4 bases and J by 1 base, with 0 bases of the junction left unmatched. CDR1 and CDR2 from the germline V gene are SGHNT and YYREEE (reference sequence).

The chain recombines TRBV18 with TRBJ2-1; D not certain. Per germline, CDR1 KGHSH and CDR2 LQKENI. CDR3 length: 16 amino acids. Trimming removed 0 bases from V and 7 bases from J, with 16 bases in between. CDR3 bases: TGTGCCAGCTCACCACCGAATGTTTATCTCGGGAATGAGCAGTTCTTC. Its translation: CASSPPNVYLGNEQFF.

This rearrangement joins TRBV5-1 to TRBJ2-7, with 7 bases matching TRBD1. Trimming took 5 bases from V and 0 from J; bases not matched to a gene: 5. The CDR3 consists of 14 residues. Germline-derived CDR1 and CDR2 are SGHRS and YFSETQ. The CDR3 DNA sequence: TGCGCCAGCAGGGAAAGGGACAGCTCCTACGAGCAGTACTTC. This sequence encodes CASRERDSSYEQYF.